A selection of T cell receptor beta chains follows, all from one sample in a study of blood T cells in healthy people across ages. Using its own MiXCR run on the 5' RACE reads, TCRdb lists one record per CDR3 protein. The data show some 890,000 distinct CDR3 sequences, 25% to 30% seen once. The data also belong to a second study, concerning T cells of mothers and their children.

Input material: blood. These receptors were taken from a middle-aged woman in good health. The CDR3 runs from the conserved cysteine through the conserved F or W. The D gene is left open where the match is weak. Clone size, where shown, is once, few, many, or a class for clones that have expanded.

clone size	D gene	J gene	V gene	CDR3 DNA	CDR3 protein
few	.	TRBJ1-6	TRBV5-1	TGCGCCAGCAGCCCGGGCCCGGAGGGAATTCATTCACCCCTCCACTTT	CASSPGPEGIHSPLHF
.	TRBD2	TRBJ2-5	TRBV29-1	TGCAGCGCTAGGACTAGGTCGAACCAAGAGACCCAGTACTTC	CSARTRSNQETQYF
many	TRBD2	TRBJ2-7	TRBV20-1	TGCAGTGCTTGGGGGGGACTAGCGGGCTCCTACGAGCAGTACTTC	CSAWGGLAGSYEQYF
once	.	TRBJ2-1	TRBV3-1	TGTGCCAGCAGCCAAGAGGGGCGAGTCCATGAGCAGTTCTTC	CASSQEGRVHEQFF
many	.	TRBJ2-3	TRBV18	TGTGCCAGCTCACGGAGTAGCGGACCAGATACGCAGTATTTT	CASSRSSGPDTQYF
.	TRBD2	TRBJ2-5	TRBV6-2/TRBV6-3	TGTGCCAGCAGTTCACCTAGCGGGGGTTTATGGAATGAGCAGTACTTC	CASSSPSGGLWNEQYF
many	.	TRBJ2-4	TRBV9	TGTGCCAGCAGCGTAACGCAGCCGTGGGAAGTCATTCAGTACTTC	CASSVTQPWEVIQYF
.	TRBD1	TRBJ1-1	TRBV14	TGTGCCAGCAGCCTTCGGACAGGGGCGCGGAACACTGAAGCTTTCTTT	CASSLRTGARNTEAFF
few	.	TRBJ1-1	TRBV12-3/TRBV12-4	TGTGCCAGCAGTTTAGAGCGGACGGTAGAAGCTTTCTTT	CASSLERTVEAFF
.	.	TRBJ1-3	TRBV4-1	TGCGCCAGCAGCCAAGAAGGGGTCTCTGGAAACACCATATATTTT	CASSQEGVSGNTIYF
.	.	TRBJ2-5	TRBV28	TGTGCCAGCAGTTACGCTTCGTGGAGGGGACGGGTGAAGACCCAGTACTTC	CASSYASWRGRVKTQYF
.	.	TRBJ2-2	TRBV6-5	TGTGCCAGCAGTTCCCGCGGGGAGCTGTTTTTT	CASSSRGELFF
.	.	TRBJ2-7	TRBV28	TGTGCCAGCAGTTCTCACTTAGGACAGACCATTGTGAGATACGAGCAGTACTTC	CASSSHLGQTIVRYEQYF
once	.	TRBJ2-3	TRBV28	TGTGCCAGCAGGCGGACAACCGATACGCAGTATTTT	CASRRTTDTQYF
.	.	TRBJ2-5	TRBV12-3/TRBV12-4	TGTGCCAGCAGTTCGTCGGACGGTCTAGAGACCCAGTACTTC	CASSSSDGLETQYF
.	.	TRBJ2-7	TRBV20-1	TGCAGTGCTAGAGTCCCACCTTACTGGGCCTACGAGCAGTACTTC	CSARVPPYWAYEQYF
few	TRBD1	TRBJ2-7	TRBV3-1	TGTGCCAGCAGCCAAGAACCGCCCCGGACAGGGGCCACCTACGAGCAGTACTTC	CASSQEPPRTGATYEQYF
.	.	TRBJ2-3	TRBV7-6	TGTGCCAGCACCTTACTCCCCGGGGGAAGCACAGATACGCAGTATTTT	CASTLLPGGSTDTQYF
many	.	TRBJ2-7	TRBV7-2	TGTGCCAGCAGCTTAGGCCCCCAATCCTACGAGCAGTACTTC	CASSLGPQSYEQYF
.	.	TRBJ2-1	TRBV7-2	TGTGCCAGCAGGCAACAGGGTCTTAGCTCCTACAATGAGCAGTTCTTC	CASRQQGLSSYNEQFF
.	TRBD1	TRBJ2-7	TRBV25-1	TGTGCCAGCAGTGACCTCTCGGGGACAGGGGGTACCTACGAGCAGTACTTC	CASSDLSGTGGTYEQYF
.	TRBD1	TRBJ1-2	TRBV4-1	TGCGCCAGCAGCCAAGCTCGAGGACAGGGAATGGACTATGGCTACACCTTC	CASSQARGQGMDYGYTF
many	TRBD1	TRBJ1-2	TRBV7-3	TGTGCCAGCAGCTTAATTAGGGACAGATCCTATGGCTACACCTTC	CASSLIRDRSYGYTF
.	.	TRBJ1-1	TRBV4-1	TGCGCCAGCACCCGATCGGTCGGGGAGCAAGCTTTCTTT	CASTRSVGEQAFF
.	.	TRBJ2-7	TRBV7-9	TGTGCCAGCAGCTTCTCCGGGACCGATGACGAGCAGTACTTC	CASSFSGTDDEQYF
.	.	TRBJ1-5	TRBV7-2	TGTGCCAGCAGTATTGACGGGGGCCTAAGTCAGCCCCAGCATTTT	CASSIDGGLSQPQHF
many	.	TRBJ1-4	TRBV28	TGTGCCAGCACCCGGGGCACCACCAATGAAAAACTGTTTTTT	CASTRGTTNEKLFF
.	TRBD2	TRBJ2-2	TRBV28	TGTGCCAGCAGTTTCTTAGCGGGGCTCGGGGAGCTGTTTTTT	CASSFLAGLGELFF
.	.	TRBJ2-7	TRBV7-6	TGTGCCAGCAGCTTGGGAGCGGAGTCCTACGAGCAGTACTTC	CASSLGAESYEQYF
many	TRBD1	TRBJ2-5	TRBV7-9	TGTGCCAGCAGCCGACAGGGGCAAGAGACCCAGTACTTC	CASSRQGQETQYF
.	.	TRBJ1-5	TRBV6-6	TGTGCCGCCACCTCCACGGGGGGGAAAAAGGGCAATCAGCCCCAGCATTTT	CAATSTGGKKGNQPQHF
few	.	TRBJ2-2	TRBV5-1	TGCGCCAGCAGCTTGTTGGCAGGGCGTAACACCGGGGAGCTGTTTTTT	CASSLLAGRNTGELFF
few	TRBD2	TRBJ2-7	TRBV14	TGTGCCAGCAGCCAAGTAGCGGGGGGGTACAATGAGCAGTACTTC	CASSQVAGGYNEQYF
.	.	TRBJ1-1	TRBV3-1	TGTGCCAGCAGCCAAAATATCCCATGGGGTGAAGCTTTCTTT	CASSQNIPWGEAFF
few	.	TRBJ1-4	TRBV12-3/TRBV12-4	TGTGCCAGCAGCAAGAGGCAGCCTAATGAAAAACTGTTTTTT	CASSKRQPNEKLFF
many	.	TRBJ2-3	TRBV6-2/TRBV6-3	TGTGCCAGCAGTTACTTGAGTACAGATACGCAGTATTTT	CASSYLSTDTQYF
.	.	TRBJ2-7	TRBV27	TGTGCCGGCAGTTCCTCAGGGGTCACGCTGGGCGAGCAGTACTTC	CAGSSSGVTLGEQYF
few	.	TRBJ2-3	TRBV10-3	TGTGCCATCAGTGGCAGGGGTGAGGATACGCAGTATTTT	CAISGRGEDTQYF
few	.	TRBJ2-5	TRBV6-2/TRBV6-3	TGTGCCAGCAGTAAAACAGGTTCCCAGACCCAGTACTTC	CASSKTGSQTQYF
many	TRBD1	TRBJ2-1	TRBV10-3	TGTGCCATCAGTCCACAGGGGGCGGGGAATGAGCAGTTCTTC	CAISPQGAGNEQFF
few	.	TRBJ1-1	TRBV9	TGTGCCAGCAGCGTCGGGGCAGGGGAAGGGTTCACTGAAGCTTTCTTT	CASSVGAGEGFTEAFF
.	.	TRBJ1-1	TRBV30	TGTGCCTGGAGGGGACGGGGGTATTCTCCAGGGACTGAAGCTTTCTTT	CAWRGRGYSPGTEAFF
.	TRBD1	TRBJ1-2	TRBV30	TGTGCCTGGAGTGTTGGAGGGGGCTACGGCTACACCTTC	CAWSVGGGYGYTF
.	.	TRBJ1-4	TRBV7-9	TGTGCCAGCAGCTTACCCAGGGGCCTTAATGAAAAACTGTTTTTT	CASSLPRGLNEKLFF
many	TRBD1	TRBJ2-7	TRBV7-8	TGTGCCAGCAGCTTAGGGAGTCCCGGGACAGGGGCGATCCTGCAGTACTTC	CASSLGSPGTGAILQYF
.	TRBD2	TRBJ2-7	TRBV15	TGTGCCACCAGCTCCCGACTAGCGGGGGTCTACAATGAGCAGTACTTC	CATSSRLAGVYNEQYF
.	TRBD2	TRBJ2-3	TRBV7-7	TGTGCTAGCAGCCCAGGACTAGTAGATACGCAGTATTTT	CASSPGLVDTQYF
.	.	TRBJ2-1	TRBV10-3	TGTGCCATCAGTGAGTCCGGGGCCCACTCCTACAATGAGCAGTTCTTC	CAISESGAHSYNEQFF
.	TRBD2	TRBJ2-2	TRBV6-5	TGTGCCAGCAGTTACGGGAGGGCGGCCGGGGAGCTGTTTTTT	CASSYGRAAGELFF
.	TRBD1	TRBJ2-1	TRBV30	TGTGCCTGGAGTGTTTCGGGACAGTTATACAATGAGCAGTTCTTC	CAWSVSGQLYNEQFF
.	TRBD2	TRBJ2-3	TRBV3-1	TGTGCCAGCAGCCGGACTAGCGTACGCACAGATACGCAGTATTTT	CASSRTSVRTDTQYF
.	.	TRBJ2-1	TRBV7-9	TGTGCCAGCAGCTTGGGATACGCAGGATCCACTAGTAGCTCCTACAATGAGCAGTTCTTC	CASSLGYAGSTSSSYNEQFF
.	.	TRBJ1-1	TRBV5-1	TGCGCCAGCAGCCCGGTGGGGTTCGGCTTAGGGAACACTGAAGCTTTCTTT	CASSPVGFGLGNTEAFF
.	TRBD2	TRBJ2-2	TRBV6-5	TGTGCCAGCAGTTACGGGACTAGCGGGGGGAGGTTTTCGAACACCGGGGAGCTGTTTTTT	CASSYGTSGGRFSNTGELFF
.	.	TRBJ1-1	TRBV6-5	TGTGCCAGCAACAATTGGGGGCAGGGGCCGGGATATGAAGCTTTCTTT	CASNNWGQGPGYEAFF
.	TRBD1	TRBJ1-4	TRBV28	TGTGCCAACACCTCCGGACAGGGTGTTGAAAAACTGTTTTTT	CANTSGQGVEKLFF
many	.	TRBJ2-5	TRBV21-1	TGTGCCAGCAGCAAACTAGGGCGGCCGACCTCGCCTAAAGAGACCCAGTACTTC	CASSKLGRPTSPKETQYF
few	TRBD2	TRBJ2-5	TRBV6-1	TGTGCCAGCAGTGAAGGGTATGGGACTAGCTCTCCAATTAACCAAGAGACCCAGTACTTC	CASSEGYGTSSPINQETQYF
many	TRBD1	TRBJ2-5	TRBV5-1	TGCGCCAGCAGTCTGACAGGGAAAGGGGAGACCCAGTACTTC	CASSLTGKGETQYF